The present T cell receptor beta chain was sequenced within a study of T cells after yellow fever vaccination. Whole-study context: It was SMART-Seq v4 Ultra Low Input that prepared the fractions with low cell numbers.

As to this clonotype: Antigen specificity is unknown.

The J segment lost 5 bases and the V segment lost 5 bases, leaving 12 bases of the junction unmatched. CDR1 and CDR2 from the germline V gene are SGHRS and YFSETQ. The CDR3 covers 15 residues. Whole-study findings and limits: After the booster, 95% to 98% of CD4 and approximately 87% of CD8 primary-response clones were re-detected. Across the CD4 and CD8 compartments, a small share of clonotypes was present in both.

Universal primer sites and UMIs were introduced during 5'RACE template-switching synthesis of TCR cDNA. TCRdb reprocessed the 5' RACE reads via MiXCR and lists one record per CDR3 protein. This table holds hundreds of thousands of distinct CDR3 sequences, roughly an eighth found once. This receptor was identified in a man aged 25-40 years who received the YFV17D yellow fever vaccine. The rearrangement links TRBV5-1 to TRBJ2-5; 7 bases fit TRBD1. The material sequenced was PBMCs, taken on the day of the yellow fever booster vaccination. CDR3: CASRRGTVGSETQYF. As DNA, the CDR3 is TGCGCCAGCAGACGTGGGACAGTGGGTAGTGAGACCCAGTACTTC.